This is a list of T cell receptor beta chains from one sample in a study of cytomegalovirus exposure and HLA in healthy donors. The method was immunoSEQ multiplex PCR; TCRdb's version includes in-frame clones alone and lacks a portion of them. The sample contains about 120,000 clones, about 59% of which appear only once. Sequenced material: PBMCs. All receptors derive from a woman between 40 and 55 years old in good health and CMV-seropositive. The CDR3 runs from the conserved cysteine through the conserved F or W. Fields, in order: CDR3 DNA, CDR3 protein, J gene, clone size, V gene, D gene. D genes are given only for firm matches. Part of the rows lack a size; the others show once, few, many or a class for expanded clones.

cdr3_nt: TGTGCCAGCAGTTCTCCAGGAAGGGGGAATGAAAAACTGTTTTTT
cdr3_aa: CASSSPGRGNEKLFF
j_call: TRBJ1-4
clone_size: .
v_call: TRBV27
d_call: .

cdr3_nt: TGTGCCAGCAGTACCGGAGCGAACACTGAAGCTTTCTTT
cdr3_aa: CASSTGANTEAFF
j_call: TRBJ1-1
clone_size: few
v_call: TRBV27
d_call: .

cdr3_nt: TGTGCCAGCAGCCCAACTAGCGGGAGGCCTTACAATGAGCAGTTCTTC
cdr3_aa: CASSPTSGRPYNEQFF
j_call: TRBJ2-1
clone_size: few
v_call: TRBV7-3
d_call: TRBD2

cdr3_nt: TGTGCCAGCAGCTTCGGGACTAGCGCCGACAATGAGCAGTTCTTC
cdr3_aa: CASSFGTSADNEQFF
j_call: TRBJ2-1
clone_size: .
v_call: TRBV7-9
d_call: TRBD2

cdr3_nt: TGCGCCAGCAGCTTAGGCCAAACAGGGGGCGAGCAGTACTTC
cdr3_aa: CASSLGQTGGEQYF
j_call: TRBJ2-7
clone_size: medium-sized
v_call: TRBV5-1
d_call: TRBD1

cdr3_nt: TGTGCCAGCAGCTTCCCTAAATCTCGGCGGGGGGCGCGGGGGGACACTGAAGCTTTCTTT
cdr3_aa: CASSFPKSRRGARGDTEAFF
j_call: TRBJ1-1
clone_size: .
v_call: TRBV7-3
d_call: .

cdr3_nt: TGCAGCATTACTAGCGGAGGTGTGGATACGCAGTATTTT
cdr3_aa: CSITSGGVDTQYF
j_call: TRBJ2-3
clone_size: few
v_call: TRBV29-1
d_call: TRBD2

cdr3_nt: TGTGCCAGTAGTATTGGGGCGGGGATCACAGATACGCAGTATTTT
cdr3_aa: CASSIGAGITDTQYF
j_call: TRBJ2-3
clone_size: .
v_call: TRBV19
d_call: .

cdr3_nt: TGTGCCAGTAGTTCAGGGGTCAACTACTACGAGCAGTACTTC
cdr3_aa: CASSSGVNYYEQYF
j_call: TRBJ2-7
clone_size: .
v_call: TRBV19
d_call: .

cdr3_nt: TGTGCCATCAGGTTGCGGGCCGGCTATGGCTACACCTTC
cdr3_aa: CAIRLRAGYGYTF
j_call: TRBJ1-2
clone_size: .
v_call: TRBV10-3
d_call: .

cdr3_nt: TGTGCCAGCAGTTTATTAAGCGGATACAATGAGCAGTTCTTC
cdr3_aa: CASSLLSGYNEQFF
j_call: TRBJ2-1
clone_size: .
v_call: TRBV28
d_call: .

cdr3_nt: TGTGCCAGTAACCCTACACCTCAGGGGGCCCCGAGGTCCCAGCATTTT
cdr3_aa: CASNPTPQGAPRSQHF
j_call: TRBJ1-5
clone_size: few
v_call: TRBV19
d_call: TRBD1

cdr3_nt: TGTGCCAGTAGTATTGAGGGGGCGGCCTATGGCTACACCTTC
cdr3_aa: CASSIEGAAYGYTF
j_call: TRBJ1-2
clone_size: .
v_call: TRBV19
d_call: TRBD1

cdr3_nt: TGTGCCAGCAGCCCCGATAGCGGGAATTACAATGAGCAGTTCTTC
cdr3_aa: CASSPDSGNYNEQFF
j_call: TRBJ2-1
clone_size: .
v_call: TRBV5-4
d_call: TRBD2

cdr3_nt: TGTGCCAGCAGCTTAATTGACACAGAGACCCAGTACTTC
cdr3_aa: CASSLIDTETQYF
j_call: TRBJ2-5
clone_size: few
v_call: TRBV7-3
d_call: .

cdr3_nt: TGTGCCAGCTCACTGACTAGCGGGAGTATCAACGGGGAGCTGTTTTTT
cdr3_aa: CASSLTSGSINGELFF
j_call: TRBJ2-2
clone_size: .
v_call: TRBV18
d_call: TRBD2

cdr3_nt: TGTGCCAGCAGCCCCATCGGATTTGCGGGAGGGCCAAATGAGCAGTTCTTC
cdr3_aa: CASSPIGFAGGPNEQFF
j_call: TRBJ2-1
clone_size: .
v_call: TRBV7-8
d_call: TRBD2

cdr3_nt: TGTGCCAGCAGTGTCGGGACAGTCCAAGAGACCCAGTACTTC
cdr3_aa: CASSVGTVQETQYF
j_call: TRBJ2-5
clone_size: .
v_call: TRBV6-1
d_call: TRBD1

cdr3_nt: TGTGCCAGTTCTGAGCGGGGGGCATACAATGAGCAGTTCTTC
cdr3_aa: CASSERGAYNEQFF
j_call: TRBJ2-1
clone_size: .
v_call: TRBV19
d_call: TRBD2

cdr3_nt: TGCGCCAGCAGCCGGACACAGGGTCCAGATACGCAGTATTTT
cdr3_aa: CASSRTQGPDTQYF
j_call: TRBJ2-3
clone_size: few
v_call: TRBV4-3
d_call: .

cdr3_nt: TGTGCCAGCAGCCCACCGCCGGGGGCTAGCGGGAGCGTCATTGAGGAGCTGTTTTTT
cdr3_aa: CASSPPPGASGSVIEELFF
j_call: TRBJ2-2
clone_size: .
v_call: TRBV9
d_call: TRBD2

cdr3_nt: TGTGCCAGTAGTGTCCCGGGACTAGGTCTGGAGACCCAGTACTTC
cdr3_aa: CASSVPGLGLETQYF
j_call: TRBJ2-5
clone_size: few
v_call: TRBV19
d_call: TRBD2

cdr3_nt: TGTGCCAGCAGCTTAGATTTTGCGCCAACAGGAGGCTACACCTTC
cdr3_aa: CASSLDFAPTGGYTF
j_call: TRBJ1-2
clone_size: .
v_call: TRBV7-2
d_call: .

cdr3_nt: TGTGCCAGCAGCTCATGGACGTTAGCGGGAGATTCCTACGAGCAGTACTTC
cdr3_aa: CASSSWTLAGDSYEQYF
j_call: TRBJ2-7
clone_size: .
v_call: TRBV5-4
d_call: TRBD2

cdr3_nt: TGTGCCAGCAGCTTGAGCGGGCGACCCGGGGAGACCCAGTACTTC
cdr3_aa: CASSLSGRPGETQYF
j_call: TRBJ2-5
clone_size: .
v_call: TRBV12-1
d_call: .

cdr3_nt: TGTGCCAGCAGACAGGGTAACCCAAGCTACGAGCAGTACTTC
cdr3_aa: CASRQGNPSYEQYF
j_call: TRBJ2-7
clone_size: .
v_call: TRBV6-5
d_call: .

cdr3_nt: TGTGCCAGCAGTCCGGACAGGGACTACCTGATGGCTGAAGCTTTCTTT
cdr3_aa: CASSPDRDYLMAEAFF
j_call: TRBJ1-1
clone_size: .
v_call: TRBV6-6
d_call: TRBD1

cdr3_nt: TGTGCCAGCAGTTTGCTCAAAGTAGCGGGATACTACGAGCAGTACTTC
cdr3_aa: CASSLLKVAGYYEQYF
j_call: TRBJ2-7
clone_size: few
v_call: TRBV28
d_call: TRBD2

cdr3_nt: TGTGTCAGCAGCGGCCGGGATACGGGAGTGGATGAGCAGTTCTTC
cdr3_aa: CVSSGRDTGVDEQFF
j_call: TRBJ2-1
clone_size: .
v_call: TRBV5-6
d_call: .

cdr3_nt: TGTGCCAGCAGCCAAGAGCGAAACATTCAGTACTTC
cdr3_aa: CASSQERNIQYF
j_call: TRBJ2-4
clone_size: once
v_call: TRBV14
d_call: .

cdr3_nt: TGTGCCTGGAGTGTACGGCGAGCGGGGGGACCGAACACCGGGGAGCTGTTTTTT
cdr3_aa: CAWSVRRAGGPNTGELFF
j_call: TRBJ2-2
clone_size: .
v_call: TRBV30
d_call: TRBD2

cdr3_nt: TGTGCCAGCAGCTTAGAGGTCCGGGACACTGAAGCTTTCTTT
cdr3_aa: CASSLEVRDTEAFF
j_call: TRBJ1-1
clone_size: few
v_call: TRBV7-2
d_call: .

cdr3_nt: TGTGCCAGCAGTTCCCGACTTGGTGGGGACTTGAATGAGCAGTTCTTC
cdr3_aa: CASSSRLGGDLNEQFF
j_call: TRBJ2-1
clone_size: .
v_call: TRBV28
d_call: .

cdr3_nt: TGCGCCAGCAGCCAAGGTCGGGGAAAGGCTTCCTACGAGCAGTACTTC
cdr3_aa: CASSQGRGKASYEQYF
j_call: TRBJ2-7
clone_size: .
v_call: TRBV4-1
d_call: .

cdr3_nt: TGTGCCAGCAGTCTCTCGGGATACCAATACGAGCAGTACTTC
cdr3_aa: CASSLSGYQYEQYF
j_call: TRBJ2-7
clone_size: once
v_call: TRBV27
d_call: .

cdr3_nt: TGTGCCAGCAGTGCCCGGACAGCTGGGGGTCAGCCCCAGCATTTT
cdr3_aa: CASSARTAGGQPQHF
j_call: TRBJ1-5
clone_size: .
v_call: TRBV6-1
d_call: .

cdr3_nt: TGTGCCAGCAGCTCGCCCGCCCGGGACAGAAACACAGATACGCAGTATTTT
cdr3_aa: CASSSPARDRNTDTQYF
j_call: TRBJ2-3
clone_size: .
v_call: TRBV5-4
d_call: TRBD1

cdr3_nt: TGTGCCAGCAGCTTATCCGGGGGGACCCAGTACTTC
cdr3_aa: CASSLSGGTQYF
j_call: TRBJ2-5
clone_size: .
v_call: TRBV11-2
d_call: .

cdr3_nt: TGTGCCAGCAGCGTAACAGGGGCTGGAAACACCATATATTTT
cdr3_aa: CASSVTGAGNTIYF
j_call: TRBJ1-3
clone_size: once
v_call: TRBV9
d_call: TRBD1

cdr3_nt: TGTGCCAGCAGAGGGGGACAGGGGCCAGATACGCAGTATTTT
cdr3_aa: CASRGGQGPDTQYF
j_call: TRBJ2-3
clone_size: few
v_call: TRBV25-1
d_call: TRBD1

cdr3_nt: TGCGCCAGCAGCCAAGCTGTAGCGGCGGGGGATAGGCCCCAGCATTTT
cdr3_aa: CASSQAVAAGDRPQHF
j_call: TRBJ1-5
clone_size: .
v_call: TRBV4-1
d_call: .

cdr3_nt: TGTGCCAGCAGCTGGACTAGCGGGAGTAGGAATGAGCAGTTCTTC
cdr3_aa: CASSWTSGSRNEQFF
j_call: TRBJ2-1
clone_size: .
v_call: TRBV7-6
d_call: TRBD2

cdr3_nt: TGTGCCAGCAGCGAGACTCGTTCACCCCTCCACTTT
cdr3_aa: CASSETRSPLHF
j_call: TRBJ1-6
clone_size: few
v_call: TRBV7-2
d_call: .

cdr3_nt: TGTGCCAGCAGCCCCCTGACAGGGAACACTGAAGCTTTCTTT
cdr3_aa: CASSPLTGNTEAFF
j_call: TRBJ1-1
clone_size: few
v_call: TRBV9
d_call: .

cdr3_nt: TGTGCCAGCAGCTTTCTCTTGGACAGGCGCTATGGCTACACCTTC
cdr3_aa: CASSFLLDRRYGYTF
j_call: TRBJ1-2
clone_size: .
v_call: TRBV7-8
d_call: TRBD1

cdr3_nt: TGTGCCAGCAGTACTAGCGGGAGACACAATGAGCAGTTCTTC
cdr3_aa: CASSTSGRHNEQFF
j_call: TRBJ2-1
clone_size: .
v_call: TRBV2
d_call: TRBD2

cdr3_nt: TGTGCCAGCAGTACCGACAGGGGACAGCCCCAGCATTTT
cdr3_aa: CASSTDRGQPQHF
j_call: TRBJ1-5
clone_size: .
v_call: TRBV4-2
d_call: TRBD1

cdr3_nt: TGTGCCTGGAGGAAAGCCGGGACACCGAATGAAAAACTGTTTTTT
cdr3_aa: CAWRKAGTPNEKLFF
j_call: TRBJ1-4
clone_size: .
v_call: TRBV30
d_call: .

cdr3_nt: TGTGCCAGTAGCTCTAGGACCCTTCAGGGATACAATGAGCAGTTCTTC
cdr3_aa: CASSSRTLQGYNEQFF
j_call: TRBJ2-1
clone_size: .
v_call: TRBV19
d_call: .

cdr3_nt: TGCGCCAGCAGCCCCGTCTCGGCGCGTAGCGGGAGGGCATCTGAGCAGTTCTTC
cdr3_aa: CASSPVSARSGRASEQFF
j_call: TRBJ2-1
clone_size: .
v_call: TRBV5-1
d_call: TRBD2

cdr3_nt: TGTGCCAGCAGCGTATCGGGGGGGGCGGATGGCTACACCTTC
cdr3_aa: CASSVSGGADGYTF
j_call: TRBJ1-2
clone_size: .
v_call: TRBV9
d_call: .

cdr3_nt: TGTGCCAGCGGTTTACAACAGGGGAGAGAAAAACTGTTTTTT
cdr3_aa: CASGLQQGREKLFF
j_call: TRBJ1-4
clone_size: .
v_call: TRBV7-2
d_call: TRBD1

cdr3_nt: TGTGCCAGCAGCTTGCTCGGGAACACCGGGGAGCTGTTTTTT
cdr3_aa: CASSLLGNTGELFF
j_call: TRBJ2-2
clone_size: .
v_call: TRBV5-6
d_call: .

cdr3_nt: TGTGCCAGCAGCTTGGCCCCGGGACAGTGGTCCTACGAGCAGTACTTC
cdr3_aa: CASSLAPGQWSYEQYF
j_call: TRBJ2-7
clone_size: .
v_call: TRBV5-5
d_call: TRBD1

cdr3_nt: TGTGCCTGGAGTGCCTCCCGCGGTACCTATGGCTACACCTTC
cdr3_aa: CAWSASRGTYGYTF
j_call: TRBJ1-2
clone_size: .
v_call: TRBV30
d_call: .

cdr3_nt: TGTGCCAGCAGTAGGGGTCGCTACGTAGAGCAGTACTTC
cdr3_aa: CASSRGRYVEQYF
j_call: TRBJ2-7
clone_size: .
v_call: TRBV2
d_call: .

cdr3_nt: TGTGCCAGCGTCACTGGTAACACCATATATTTT
cdr3_aa: CASVTGNTIYF
j_call: TRBJ1-3
clone_size: .
v_call: TRBV4-2
d_call: .

cdr3_nt: TGCAGCGTTGATGGGACAGGGGTTAACGAGCAGTACTTC
cdr3_aa: CSVDGTGVNEQYF
j_call: TRBJ2-7
clone_size: .
v_call: TRBV29-1
d_call: TRBD1

cdr3_nt: TGTGCCAGCAGGGCCGGGACAGAGAACACTGAAGCTTTCTTT
cdr3_aa: CASRAGTENTEAFF
j_call: TRBJ1-1
clone_size: .
v_call: TRBV7-2
d_call: TRBD1

cdr3_nt: TGTGCCAGCAGGGGGGGTCAGCCTGGAAACACCATATATTTT
cdr3_aa: CASRGGQPGNTIYF
j_call: TRBJ1-3
clone_size: .
v_call: TRBV25-1
d_call: .